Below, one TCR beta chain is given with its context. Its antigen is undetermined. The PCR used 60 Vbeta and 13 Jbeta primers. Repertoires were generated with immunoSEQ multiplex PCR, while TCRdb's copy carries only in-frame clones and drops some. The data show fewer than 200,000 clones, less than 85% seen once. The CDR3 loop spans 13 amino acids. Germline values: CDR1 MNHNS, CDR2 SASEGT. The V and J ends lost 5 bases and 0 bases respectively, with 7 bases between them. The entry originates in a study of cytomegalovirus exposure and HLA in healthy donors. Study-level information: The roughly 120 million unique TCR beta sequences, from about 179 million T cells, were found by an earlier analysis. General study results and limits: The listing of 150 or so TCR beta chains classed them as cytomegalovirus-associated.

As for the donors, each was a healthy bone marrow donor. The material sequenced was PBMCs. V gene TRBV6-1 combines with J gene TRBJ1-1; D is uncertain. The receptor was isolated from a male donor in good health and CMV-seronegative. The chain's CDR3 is CASSTVVNTEAFF. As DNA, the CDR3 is TGTGCCAGCAGTACCGTAGTGAACACTGAAGCTTTCTTT.